This paragraph covers one T cell receptor beta chain sequence. Its cognate antigen is unknown. Both 60 Vbeta primers and 13 Jbeta primers went into the PCR. The protocol was immunoSEQ multiplex PCR, while the TCRdb copy is restricted to in-frame clones and leaves out a portion. This sample yields around 200,000 clones, of which around three quarters are seen a single time; less than 2.5% belongs to the top ten. The sample belongs to a study of cytomegalovirus exposure and HLA in healthy donors. Unmatched junction bases numbered 8, after V lost 6 bases and J lost 5 bases. The CDR3 extends over 15 amino acids. Per germline, CDR1 WSHSY and CDR2 SAAADI. Study results and limitations: One later analysis reportedly identified an Asian-associated ancestry cluster that showed fewer N-insertions than the approximately 700-donor mean.

The sequenced sample was PBMCs. The rearrangement joins TRBV10-2 to TRBJ2-2; 8 bases line up with TRBD2. This receptor was obtained from a woman aged 45-65 years in good health and CMV-seronegative. The CDR3 spells CASSNGGAGTGELFF. DNA for the CDR3: TGCGCCAGCAGCAACGGGGGGGCGGGTACCGGGGAGCTGTTTTTT.